This T cell receptor beta chain was obtained from a study of T cells in Graves' hyperthyroidism and ophthalmopathy. This clonotype was picked up a small number of times. Antigen specificity is unknown. TCR beta CDR3 regions were amplified from RNA. First-round RT-PCR of the TCR CDR3 relied on the HTBI primer set. MiXCR was run by TCRdb on the multiplex PCR reads, yielding one entry per CDR3 protein. This sample has roughly 300,000 distinct CDR3 sequences, with 25% to 30% found just once. The germline V gene encodes CDR1 SGHDN and CDR2 FVKESK. Trimming stripped 6 bases from V and 0 bases from J, with 14 bases between. This CDR3 has 16 residues. Recently diagnosed hyperthyroidism of less than 2 months' duration affected patients aged 18 to 65. Broader study findings: It was a median around 6 months before onset that the model predicted ophthalmopathy.

The TCR comes from a man aged 40-55 years with Graves' hyperthyroidism that later progressed to Graves' ophthalmopathy. The chain joins TRBV14 to TRBJ2-2; D is perhaps TRBD2 (5 bases). The sample consisted of blood. CDR3 sequence reads: CASSIGRASNTGELFF. DNA for the CDR3: TGTGCCAGCAGTATTGGGCGGGCCTCGAACACCGGGGAGCTGTTTTTT.